This entry concerns a single T cell receptor (beta chain). Antigen: not known. Sample treatment: skin biopsy from PPD injection site in Mantoux-positive individual. A UMI-containing oligonucleotide was joined by 3' ligation to the TCR cDNA template. Skin biopsies came from PPD injection sites in Mantoux-positive individuals. Four PCR rounds used nested alpha and beta constant region primers plus the SP2 primer. Blood and skin TCR RNA was reverse transcribed with alpha and beta constant primers. Each CDR3 protein is one row after TCRdb ran MiXCR on the UMI-ligation and nested PCR reads. The sample has 20,000 to 25,000 distinct CDR3 sequences; nearly 6% are singletons. This record belongs to a study of naive and memory T cell subsets. The CDR3 runs 17 residues. In germline, CDR1 is MDHEN, CDR2 SYDVKM. The J segment lost 1 base and the V segment lost 5 bases, leaving 12 bases of the junction unmatched. General study findings and limits: This RNA-based method may be sensitive to activation-related transcript changes. Tuberculin site TCR excess was interpreted as type IV hypersensitivity infiltration.

V usage is TRBV28 and J usage is TRBJ1-2, with 8 bases fitting TRBD1. The sequence came from an adult in good health. The sequencing here drew on skin, taken from a tuberculin skin test site. The chain's CDR3 is CASSLSGTGLLNYGYTF. The CDR3 DNA reads as TGTGCCAGCAGTCTCTCAGGGACAGGCTTACTTAACTATGGCTACACCTTC.